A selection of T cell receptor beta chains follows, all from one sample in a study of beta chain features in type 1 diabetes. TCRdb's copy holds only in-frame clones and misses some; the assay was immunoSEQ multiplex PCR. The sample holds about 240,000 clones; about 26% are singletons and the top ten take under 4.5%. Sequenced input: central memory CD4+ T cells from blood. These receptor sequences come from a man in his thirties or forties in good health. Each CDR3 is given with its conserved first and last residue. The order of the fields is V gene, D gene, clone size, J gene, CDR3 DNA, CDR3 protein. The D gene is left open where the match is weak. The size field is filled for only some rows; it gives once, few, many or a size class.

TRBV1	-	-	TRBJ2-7	TGCACCAGCAGCCAAGATGGGCTAGCCTCCCACGAGCAGTACTTC	CTSSQDGLASHEQYF
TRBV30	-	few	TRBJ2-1	TGTGCCTGGAGTGTGGGGGGTGAGCAGTTCTTC	CAWSVGGEQFF
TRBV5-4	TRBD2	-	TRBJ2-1	TGTGCCAGCAGCCCGGGGAGCGGGAGGGCCAATGAGCAGTTCTTC	CASSPGSGRANEQFF
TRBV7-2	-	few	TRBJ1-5	TGTGCCAGCAGCTTAGCGGGTCAGCCCCAGCATTTT	CASSLAGQPQHF
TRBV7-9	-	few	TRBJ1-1	TGTGCCAGCAGCCTCTCCTCGGGGGACACTGAAGCTTTCTTT	CASSLSSGDTEAFF
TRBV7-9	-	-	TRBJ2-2	TGTGCCAGCAGATCATCACAGGGTAACACCGGGGAGCTGTTTTTT	CASRSSQGNTGELFF
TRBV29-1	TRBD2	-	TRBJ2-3	TGCAGCGTTTATTTATTAGGACGGGGGGTTGCAGATACGCAGTATTTT	CSVYLLGRGVADTQYF
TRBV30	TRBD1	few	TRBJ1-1	TGTGCCTGGAGTGTCGGGAACAGGGGCGCTGAAGCTTTCTTT	CAWSVGNRGAEAFF
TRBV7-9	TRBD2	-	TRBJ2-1	TGTGCCAGCAGCGCTCGGGGGACTAGCTTTGAGCAGTTCTTC	CASSARGTSFEQFF
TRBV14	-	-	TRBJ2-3	TGTGCCAGCAGCCCCCCCAACCCCCTCTACACAGATACGCAGTATTTT	CASSPPNPLYTDTQYF
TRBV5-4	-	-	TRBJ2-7	TGTGCCAGCAGCCTAACAGGGTCCTACGAGCAGTACTTC	CASSLTGSYEQYF
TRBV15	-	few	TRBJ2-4	TGTGCCACCAGCAGAGACAGGGAAAACATTCAGTACTTC	CATSRDRENIQYF
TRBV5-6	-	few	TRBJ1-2	TGTGCCAGCAGCTTGGCTCAGGGAGGAACCAACCTAAACTATGGCTACACCTTC	CASSLAQGGTNLNYGYTF
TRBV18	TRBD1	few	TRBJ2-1	TGTGCCAGCTCACGCGACAGGGGTGGTGAGCAGTTCTTC	CASSRDRGGEQFF
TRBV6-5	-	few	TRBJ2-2	TGTGCCAGCGGAAGGGCCGGGGAGCTGTTTTTT	CASGRAGELFF
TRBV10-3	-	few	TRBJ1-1	TGTGCCATCAGTGAGCCGGGATGGAACACTGAAGCTTTCTTT	CAISEPGWNTEAFF
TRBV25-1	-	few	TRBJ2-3	TGTGCCAGCAGTCGCGGAGTAGATACGCAGTATTTT	CASSRGVDTQYF
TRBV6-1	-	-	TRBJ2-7	TGTGCCAGCAGGGCTGGACAGGGAGGGTCCTACGAGCAGTACTTC	CASRAGQGGSYEQYF
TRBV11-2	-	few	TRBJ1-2	TGTGCCAGCAGTCCGGGACCCCGCTTTCCGAACACCTTC	CASSPGPRFPNTF
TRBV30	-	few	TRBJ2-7	TGTGCCTGGAAGGGCTCCCTCTACGAGCAGTACTTC	CAWKGSLYEQYF
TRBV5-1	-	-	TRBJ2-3	TGCGCCAGCAGCGCTACTAGCAGTCCCTCAGATACGCAGTATTTT	CASSATSSPSDTQYF
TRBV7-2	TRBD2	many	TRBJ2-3	TGTGCCAGCAGCTCTAGCGGGAGGGAAGATACGCAGTATTTT	CASSSSGREDTQYF
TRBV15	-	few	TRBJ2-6	TGTGCCACCAGCCGTCTTGGGACTGGGGCCAACGTCCTGACTTTC	CATSRLGTGANVLTF
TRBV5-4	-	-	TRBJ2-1	TGTGCCAGCAGCTTGGACAGGATCGCTGAGCAGTTCTTC	CASSLDRIAEQFF
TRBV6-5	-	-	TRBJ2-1	TGTGCCAGCAGCCCCACCGAGGGGTGGCCCGTCAGGCAGTTCTTC	CASSPTEGWPVRQFF
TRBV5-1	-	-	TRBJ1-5	TGCGCCAGCAGCTTGGCCTCCGGAAATCAGCCCCAGCATTTT	CASSLASGNQPQHF
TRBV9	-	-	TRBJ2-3	TGTGCCAGCGGACCTCGGGGCGGTAGCACAGATACGCAGTATTTT	CASGPRGGSTDTQYF
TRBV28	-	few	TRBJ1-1	TGTGCCAGCAGGCAAGGGGGGAACACTGAAGCTTTCTTT	CASRQGGNTEAFF
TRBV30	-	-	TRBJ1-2	TGTGCCTGGATGTGGCAGGGAACCTATGGCTACACCTTC	CAWMWQGTYGYTF
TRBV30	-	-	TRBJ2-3	TGTGCCTGGGCGGATCCGTTTAGCACAGATACGCAGTATTTT	CAWADPFSTDTQYF
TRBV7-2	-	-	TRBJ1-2	TGTGCCAGCAGCTTAGTCAACTATGGCTACACCTTC	CASSLVNYGYTF
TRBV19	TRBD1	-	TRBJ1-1	TGTGCCAGTAGCCCCCTCGGGACAGGGAACACTGAAGCTTTCTTT	CASSPLGTGNTEAFF
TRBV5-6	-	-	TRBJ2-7	TGTGCCAGCAGCTTGCGGGGCCACCCGAGCGAGCAGTACTTC	CASSLRGHPSEQYF
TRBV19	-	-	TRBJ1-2	TGTGCCAGTAGTATAGGTGGGAAGATCGGCTACACCTTC	CASSIGGKIGYTF
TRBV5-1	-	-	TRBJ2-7	TGCGCCAGCAGCACGGGGCCGCAGGTTAGCTCCTACGAGCAGTACTTC	CASSTGPQVSSYEQYF
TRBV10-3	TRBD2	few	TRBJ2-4	TGTGCCAGCTCGGGAGCGGGAGACAATTACATTCAGTACTTC	CASSGAGDNYIQYF
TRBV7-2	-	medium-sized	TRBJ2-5	TGTGCCAGCACCCGGGAAGCTGGGACCCAGTACTTC	CASTREAGTQYF
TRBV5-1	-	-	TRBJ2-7	TGCGCCAGCAGCTTGGCGGGGGGCTTTTCCTACGAGCAGTACTTC	CASSLAGGFSYEQYF
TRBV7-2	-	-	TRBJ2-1	TGTGCCAGCAGCCTTCAATACAATGAGCAGTTCTTC	CASSLQYNEQFF
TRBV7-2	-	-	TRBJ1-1	TGTGCCAGCAGCCGGGGGCGCGCTGAAGCTTTCTTT	CASSRGRAEAFF
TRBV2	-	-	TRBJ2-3	TGTGCCAGCAAGGGGGGGACTGGCCCAGATACGCAGTATTTT	CASKGGTGPDTQYF
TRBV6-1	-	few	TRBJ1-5	TGTGCCAGCAGTTGGGACGGGAATCAGCCCCAGCATTTT	CASSWDGNQPQHF
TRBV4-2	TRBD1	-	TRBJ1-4	TGTGCCAGCAGCCATATGCAGGGGGGCACGCAAGAAAAACTGTTTTTT	CASSHMQGGTQEKLFF
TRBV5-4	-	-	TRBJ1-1	TGTGCCAGCAGCGTGGATTTAGGCCAGGTGGGGACTGAAGCTTTCTTT	CASSVDLGQVGTEAFF
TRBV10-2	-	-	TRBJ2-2	TGCGCCAGCAGGGACACAGCTTCGAACACCGGGGAGCTGTTTTTT	CASRDTASNTGELFF
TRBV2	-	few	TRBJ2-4	TGTGCCAGCAGTGATAAGACCTATGGGATTCAGTACTTC	CASSDKTYGIQYF
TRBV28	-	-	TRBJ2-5	TGTGCCAGCAGTCCCCAATCGGCGAATACGTACCAAGAGACCCAGTACTTC	CASSPQSANTYQETQYF
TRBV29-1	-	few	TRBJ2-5	TGCAGCGCCAGCCGCCAGGGACGAGAGACCCAGTACTTC	CSASRQGRETQYF
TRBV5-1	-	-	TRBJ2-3	TGCGCCAGCAGCTTGGGGGGTATTGCCTCCACAGATACGCAGTATTTT	CASSLGGIASTDTQYF
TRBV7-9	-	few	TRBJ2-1	TGTGCCAGCAGACAGAACTCTGAGCAGTTCTTC	CASRQNSEQFF
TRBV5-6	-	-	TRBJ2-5	TGTGCCAGCAGCACCCCTAGCAACGGAGAGACCCAGTACTTC	CASSTPSNGETQYF
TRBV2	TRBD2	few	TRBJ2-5	TGTGCCAGCAATGACGGACTAGCTGGAGAGACCCAGTACTTC	CASNDGLAGETQYF
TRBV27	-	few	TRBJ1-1	TGTGCCAGCAGAGGAGACAGTTTGAACACTGAAGCTTTCTTT	CASRGDSLNTEAFF
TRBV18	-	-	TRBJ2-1	TGTGCCAGCTCACCAGGTGGACTGAATGAGCAGTTCTTC	CASSPGGLNEQFF
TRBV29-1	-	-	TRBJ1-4	TGCAGCGTGCTAACTAATGAAAAACTGTTTTTT	CSVLTNEKLFF
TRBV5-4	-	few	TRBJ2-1	TGTGCCAGCAGCTTAGTGGGTCACTTCGGAAATGAGCAGTTCTTC	CASSLVGHFGNEQFF